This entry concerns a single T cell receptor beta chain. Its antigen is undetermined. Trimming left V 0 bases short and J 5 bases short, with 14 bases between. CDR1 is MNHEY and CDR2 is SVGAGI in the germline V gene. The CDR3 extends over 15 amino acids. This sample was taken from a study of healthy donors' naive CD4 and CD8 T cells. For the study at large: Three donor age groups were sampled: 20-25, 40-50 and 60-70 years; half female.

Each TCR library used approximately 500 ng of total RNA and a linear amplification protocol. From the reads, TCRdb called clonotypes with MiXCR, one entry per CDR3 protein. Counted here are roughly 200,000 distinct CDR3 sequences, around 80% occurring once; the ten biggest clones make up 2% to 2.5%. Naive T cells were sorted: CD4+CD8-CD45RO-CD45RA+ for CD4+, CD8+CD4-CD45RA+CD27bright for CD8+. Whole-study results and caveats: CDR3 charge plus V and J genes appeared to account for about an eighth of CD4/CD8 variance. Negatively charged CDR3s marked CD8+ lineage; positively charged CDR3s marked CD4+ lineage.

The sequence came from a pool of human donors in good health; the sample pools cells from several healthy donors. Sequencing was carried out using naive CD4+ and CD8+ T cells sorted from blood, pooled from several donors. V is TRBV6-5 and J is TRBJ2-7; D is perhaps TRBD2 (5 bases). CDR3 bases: TGTGCCAGCAGTTACTCGACGGCTAGCCTGAACGAGCAGTACTTC. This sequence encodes CASSYSTASLNEQYF.